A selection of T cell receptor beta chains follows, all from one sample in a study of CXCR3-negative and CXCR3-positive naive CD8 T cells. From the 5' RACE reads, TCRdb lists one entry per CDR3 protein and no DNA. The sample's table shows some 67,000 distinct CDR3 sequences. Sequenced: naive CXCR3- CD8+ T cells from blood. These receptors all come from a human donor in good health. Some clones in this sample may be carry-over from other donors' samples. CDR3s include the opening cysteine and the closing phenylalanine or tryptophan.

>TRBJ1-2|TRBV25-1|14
CASSESQGGYGYTF
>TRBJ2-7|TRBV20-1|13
CSAGTVRSYEQYF
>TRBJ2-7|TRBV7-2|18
CASSLEIWRGSSTYEQYF
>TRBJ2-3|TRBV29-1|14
CSVRSRGVPDTQYF
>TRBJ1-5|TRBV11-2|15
CASREGGLGNQPQHF
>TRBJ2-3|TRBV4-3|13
CASSPSSAEMQYF
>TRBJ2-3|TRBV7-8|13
CASRGGGGDTQYF
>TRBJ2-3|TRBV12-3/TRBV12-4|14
CASSLSFNTDTQYF
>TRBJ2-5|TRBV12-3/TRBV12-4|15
CASSFFLGSVETQYF
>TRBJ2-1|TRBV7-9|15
CASSFGEDGYNEQFF
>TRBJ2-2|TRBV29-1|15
CSVEDAGGLTGELFF
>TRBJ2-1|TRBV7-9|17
CASSLTTSGRKVDEQFF
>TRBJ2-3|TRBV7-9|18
CASSRLPRGRGHFDTQYF